Judged by abundance, the clone carrying this T cell receptor (beta chain) is medium-sized. Its antigen is unknown. This sample is drawn from a study of T cell responses to AZD1222 COVID-19 vaccine. The CDR3 has 16 residues. Germline V lookup: CDR1 LGHDT, CDR2 YNNKEL (reference sequence). Trimming left V 1 base short and J 2 bases short, with 12 bases between. General study findings and limits: Most donors were white British and more were female, and clonal diversity was possibly underestimated. Spike-wide vaccine-associated CD4 TCRs dominated at 160-218 and 743-854. Repertoires in all cases were sampled only once the peak T cell response had passed.

Generated by immunoSEQ multiplex PCR, the TCRdb table keeps only in-frame clones and is missing some. The table has fewer than 85,000 clones, about 87% seen once. The specimen comprised peripheral blood, sampled on day 0 of AZD1222 vaccination. This rearrangement joins TRBV3-1 (or the pseudogene TRBV3-2) to TRBJ2-1, with D possibly being TRBD2 (6 bases). The TCR originated in an adult in good health. DNA for the CDR3: TGTGCCAGCAGCCAAGGGGACTCCAACCCCTACAATGAGCAGTTCTTC. Translation gives CASSQGDSNPYNEQFF.